This TCR beta chain was found in a study of shared clonotypes between healthy human individuals. Study details: CD4 naive cells filled three plates per donor, CD4 memory three, CD8 naive two and CD8 memory one.

This clone has only a few counts. Its antigen remains unknown. This CDR3 spans 13 amino acids. V gave up 4 bases and J gave up 7 bases, with 12 bases separating them. Germline V gene data show CDR1 as SGHNT and CDR2 as YYREEE (reference sequence). Sequenced by immunoSEQ multiplex PCR; TCRdb stores in-frame clones only, minus some. Among about 2.4 million clones listed, 90% to 95% were seen once. The study's findings and limits: Rarefaction gave evidence that sorted-subset sequencing remained incomplete despite large depth.

The receptor was isolated from a man aged 18 to 35 in good health. Some clones in this sample may be carry-over from other donors' samples. Source material: naive CD4+ T cells from PBMCs. As to subset: CD45RA+ positively selected. The chain couples TRBV5-4 to TRBJ1-5; weak D call: TRBD1 (5 bases). The CDR3, as DNA: TGTGCCAGCAGCCCCGGCGGGGCACAGCCCCAGCATTTT. This encodes CASSPGGAQPQHF.